The source of this T cell receptor (beta chain) is a study of blood T cell repertoires in COVID-19. Participants, roughly 18 to 90 years old, spanned 25 or so US areas. Participant-given clinical history determined each cohort assignment. Two consecutive negative NP/OP PCR tests, clearance, or resolved symptoms defined Cohort 3 recovery. This clone was detected only a few times. V lost 6 bases to trimming and J lost 4 bases, with 10 bases between them. There are 13 residues in the CDR3. Original processing notes: The authors estimated nucleated cell counts from reference gene primer amplification. The table came from immunoSEQ multiplex PCR; TCRdb's copy has only in-frame clones and leaves some out. V, J and clone size derive from that table, while D and trimming were established from the DNA sequence. The sample has more than 110,000 clones, about three quarters seen once.

Sequenced sample: PBMCs or T cells enriched from blood (not recorded which). The receptor comes from a woman in her fifties or sixties who had recovered from COVID-19. The chain combines TRBV12-3 or TRBV12-4 with TRBJ2-1, with D uncertain. CDR3 loop: CASRIDTYNEQFF. The CDR3, as DNA: TGTGCCAGCAGGATAGACACTTACAATGAGCAGTTCTTC.